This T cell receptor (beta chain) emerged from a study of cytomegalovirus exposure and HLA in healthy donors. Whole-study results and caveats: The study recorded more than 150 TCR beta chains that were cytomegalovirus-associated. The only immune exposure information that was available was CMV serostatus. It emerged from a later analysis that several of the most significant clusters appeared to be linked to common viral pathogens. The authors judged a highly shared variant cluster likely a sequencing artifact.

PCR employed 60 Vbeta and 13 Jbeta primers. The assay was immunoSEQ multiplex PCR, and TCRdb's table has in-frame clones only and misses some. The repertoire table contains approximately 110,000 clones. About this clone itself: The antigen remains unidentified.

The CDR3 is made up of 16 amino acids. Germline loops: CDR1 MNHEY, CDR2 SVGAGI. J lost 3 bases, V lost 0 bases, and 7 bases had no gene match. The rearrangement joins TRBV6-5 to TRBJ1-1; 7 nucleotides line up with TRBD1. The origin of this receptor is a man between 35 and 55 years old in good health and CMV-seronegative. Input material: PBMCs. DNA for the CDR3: TGTGCCAGCAGTTACTCGGAGGGGGCGCGTTACACTGAAGCTTTCTTT. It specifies CASSYSEGARYTEAFF.